This TCR beta chain is drawn from a study of T-cell reconstitution after alpha-beta-depleted transplantation in children. V was shortened by 8 bases and J by 2 bases, with 12 bases between the two germline ends. The CDR3 is made up of 14 amino acids. The germline V gene encodes CDR1 SGHVS and CDR2 FNYEAQ. A library of TCRbeta sequences, prepared with unique molecular identifiers, was generated. MiXCR, applied by TCRdb to the PCR reads, yields one record per CDR3 protein. Of 250,000 to 350,000 distinct CDR3 sequences in the sample, around 25% were seen once. This clonotype was picked up a small number of times.

The clonotype was recovered from a male patient younger than 18 who had a stem cell transplant for acute lymphoblastic leukemia, so the T cells may come from the graft donor. Specimen: PBMCs, mostly from graft donor cells, collected 180 days after TCRalphabeta/CD19-depleted stem cell transplant. V is TRBV7-6 and J is TRBJ1-4, with unresolved D. This CDR3 is CASHTPGTNEKLFF. CDR3 DNA: TGTGCCAGCCACACGCCCGGGACTAATGAAAAACTGTTTTTT.